The present entry profiles one TCR beta chain with its context. Time point denoted: newly diagnosed GD, antithyroid drugs for less than 3 months. RNA extracted from PBMCs served as the sequencing template. These data are taken from a study of regulatory T cells in long-lasting Graves disease. CDR3-region Arm-PCR and iRepertoire HTBI primers produced the TCR beta libraries. TCRdb processed the multiplex PCR reads anew with MiXCR; each CDR3 protein has one entry. The data hold 450,000 to 700,000 distinct CDR3 sequences, with about 14% observed a single time. The CDR3 is 16 amino acids. CDR1 and CDR2 (germline): MGHRA, YSYEKL. V lost 4 bases and J lost 3, with 16 bases in between. A further study also used this sample, focusing on T cells in Graves' hyperthyroidism and ophthalmopathy.

The V gene is TRBV4-1, the J gene TRBJ1-5, with D possibly TRBD1 on 5 matching bases. The TCR sequence derives from a man aged 30-40 years with Graves disease. Sample: peripheral blood mononuclear cells (PBMCs), taken at new diagnosis, from a patient treated with antithyroid drugs. This chain's CDR3 is CASSPQRGVDNQPQHF. The CDR3 DNA follows: TGCGCCAGCAGCCCTCAACGGGGGGTTGACAATCAGCCCCAGCATTTT.